These 12 T cell receptor beta chains were sequenced from one sample in a study of T cells after somatic rescue of genetic block. Assay: immunoSEQ multiplex PCR; the TCRdb copy retains only in-frame clones and omits some. This sample has about 63,000 clones; 92% occur once, and the top ten carry approximately 3%. Sequenced sample: peripheral blood mononuclear cells (PBMCs). The receptors derive from a middle-aged man.

In its sample, this clone was seen once. Other DNA sequences within the sample encode an identical CDR3. This chain links TRBV7-9 with TRBJ1-5; possibly TRBD1 for D (6 bases). Germline lookup yields CDR1 SEHNR and CDR2 FQNEAQ (reference sequence). The germline V and J ends were trimmed by 1 base and 4 bases, with 8 bases remaining between them. This CDR3 comprises 14 residues. CDR3: CASSLGQGNQPQHF. The CDR3 coding sequence is TGTGCCAGCAGCTTAGGGCAGGGGAATCAGCCCCAGCATTTT.

This chain connects TRBV4-1 to TRBJ2-3; the match to TRBD1 covers 7 bases. Germline V gene sequence: CDR1 MGHRA, CDR2 YSYEKL. V was clipped by 5 bases and J by 2 bases; unmatched bases: 13. The CDR3 extends over 17 amino acids. This chain's CDR3 is CASSDTGKGASTDTQYF. Here the CDR3 DNA reads TGCGCCAGCAGCGACACCGGGAAGGGGGCATCCACAGATACGCAGTATTTT.

The V call is TRBV5-1, the J call TRBJ2-1; 9 bases are a match to TRBD2. The CDR3 consists of 16 residues. The germline V gene encodes CDR1 SGHRS and CDR2 YFSETQ. The J segment lost 9 bases and the V segment lost 0 bases, leaving 10 bases of the junction unmatched. CDR3 nucleotides: TGCGCCAGCAGCTTGGATCACGCGGGAGGGGATGGTGAGCAGTTCTTC. Protein: CASSLDHAGGDGEQFF.

The chain recombines TRBV5-4 with TRBJ2-3, with D unclear. Germline assignment: CDR1 SGHNT and CDR2 YYREEE (reference sequence). This CDR3 is 14 amino acids long. Trimming removed 4 bases from V and 0 bases from J, with 9 bases in between. The CDR3 DNA follows: TGTGCCAGCAGCAGGCGTACTAGCACAGATACGCAGTATTTT. This codes for CASSRRTSTDTQYF. The full variable domain, completed using reference TRBV5-4 and TRBJ2-3, is ETGVTQSPTHLIKTRGQQVTLRCSSQSGHNTVSWYQQALGQGPQFIFQYYREEENGRGNFPPRFSGLQFPNYSSELNVNALELDDSALYLCASSRRTSTDTQYFGPGTRLTVL.

The rearrangement links TRBV25-1 to TRBJ1-4; the D is unclear. The V gene's germline CDR1 is MGHDK and CDR2 SYGVNS. The CDR3 is 12 residues long. The ends were cut back, 9 bases at V and 7 bases at J, with 12 bases in the middle. The CDR3 DNA sequence: TGTGCCAGTTGGGCAGAGGGTGAAAAACTGTTTTTT. This codes for CASWAEGEKLFF.

The V call is TRBV5-1, the J call TRBJ1-6; TRBD1 agrees at 8 bases. Germline values: CDR1 SGHRS, CDR2 YFSETQ. The length of the CDR3 is 15 residues. The trim removed 4 bases at V and 10 bases at J, leaving 10 bases unmatched. CDR3 DNA sequence: TGCGCCAGCAGCCGACTGACAGGGGTAGCCTCACCCCTCCACTTT. Amino acids: CASSRLTGVASPLHF.

This chain uses TRBV7-2 with TRBJ1-4, with D unclear. CDR1 and CDR2 from the germline V gene are SGHTA and FQGNSA. The CDR3 sequence is 14 residues long. V lost 3 bases to trimming and J lost 5 bases, with 10 bases between them. The DNA of the CDR3 is TGTGCCAGCAGCTTGCGGGTTGGGAATGAAAAACTGTTTTTT. Its translation is CASSLRVGNEKLFF.

V is TRBV5-1 and J is TRBJ1-6; TRBD1 might be the D (5 bases). The V and J ends lost 1 base and 8 bases respectively, with 10 bases between them. This CDR3 is 14 amino acids long. Per the germline V gene, CDR1 is SGHRS and CDR2 is YFSETQ. Here the CDR3 DNA reads TGCGCCAGCAGCTTGATTCAAGGGGATTCACCCCTCCACTTT. As protein: CASSLIQGDSPLHF.

The V and J genes are TRBV10-1 and TRBJ2-3; D gene ambiguous. CDR1 WNHNN and CDR2 SYGVQD come from the germline V gene (reference sequence). The CDR3 totals 12 residues. The V end was cut by 2 bases, the J end by 4 bases, with 4 bases between. Here the CDR3 reads CASSENADTQYF. DNA for the CDR3: TGCGCCAGCAGTGAGAACGCAGATACGCAGTATTTT.

This rearrangement joins TRBV4-2 to TRBJ2-7, with D possibly TRBD1 on 6 matching bases. Germline CDR1 is LGHNA and CDR2 is YNFKEQ. The ends were cut back, 5 bases at V and 2 bases at J, with 16 bases in the middle. CDR3 size: 15 residues. CDR3 bases: TGTGCCAGCAGCGCCAGGGGTGCCCCCACCTACGAGCAGTACTTC. This encodes CASSARGAPTYEQYF.

This chain links TRBV10-3 with TRBJ2-5, with 13 bases lining up with TRBD2. The germline V gene encodes CDR1 ENHRY and CDR2 SYGVKD. V trimming: 2 bases; J trimming: 2 bases; junction bases outside the gene matches: 2. The CDR3 spans 16 residues. The CDR3 sequence is CAISEGTSGTQETQYF. The CDR3 DNA is TGTGCCATCAGTGAGGGGACTAGCGGGACACAAGAGACCCAGTACTTC.

Only one count was recorded for this clone. The chain carries TRBV18 and TRBJ2-3; tentatively, D is TRBD1 (6 bases). The V gene's germline CDR1 is KGHSH and CDR2 LQKENI. V gave up 6 bases and J gave up 5 bases, with 12 bases separating them. CDR3 length equals 13 residues. CDR3 nucleotides: TGTGCCAGCTCCCGGGACAAAAAAGATACGCAGTATTTT. Protein sequence: CASSRDKKDTQYF.